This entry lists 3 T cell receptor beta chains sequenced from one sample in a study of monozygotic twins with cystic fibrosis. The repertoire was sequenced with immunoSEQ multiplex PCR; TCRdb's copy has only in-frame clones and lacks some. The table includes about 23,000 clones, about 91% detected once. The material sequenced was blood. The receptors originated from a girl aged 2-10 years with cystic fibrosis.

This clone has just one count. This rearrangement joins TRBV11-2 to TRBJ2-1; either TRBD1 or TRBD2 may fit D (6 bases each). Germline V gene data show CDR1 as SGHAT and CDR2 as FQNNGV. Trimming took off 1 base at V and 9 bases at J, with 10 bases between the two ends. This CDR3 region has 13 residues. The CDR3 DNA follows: TGTGCCAGCAGCTTAGGGGGGGCGGGTGAGCAGTTCTTC. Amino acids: CASSLGGAGEQFF. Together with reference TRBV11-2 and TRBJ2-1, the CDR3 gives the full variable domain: EAGVAQSPRYKIIEKRQSVAFWCNPISGHATLYWYQQILGQGPKLLIQFQNNGVVDDSQLPKDRFSAERLKGVDSTLKIQPAKLEDSAVYLCASSLGGAGEQFFGPGTRLTVL.

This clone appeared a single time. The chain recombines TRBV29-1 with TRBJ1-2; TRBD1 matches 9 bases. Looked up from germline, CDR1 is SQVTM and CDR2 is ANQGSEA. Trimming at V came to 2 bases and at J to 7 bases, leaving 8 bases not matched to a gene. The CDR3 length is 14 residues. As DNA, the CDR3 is TGCAGCGTTGAAAAGGGAAACAGGGGGCCTGGCTACACCTTC. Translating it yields CSVEKGNRGPGYTF.

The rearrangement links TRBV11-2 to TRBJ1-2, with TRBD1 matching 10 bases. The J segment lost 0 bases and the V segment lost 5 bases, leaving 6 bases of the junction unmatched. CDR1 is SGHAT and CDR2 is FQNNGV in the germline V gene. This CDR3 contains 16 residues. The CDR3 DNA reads TGTGCCAGCAGCCGGGACAGGGGCAAAGCTAACTATGGCTACACCTTC. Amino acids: CASSRDRGKANYGYTF. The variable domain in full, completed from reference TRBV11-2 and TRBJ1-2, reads EAGVAQSPRYKIIEKRQSVAFWCNPISGHATLYWYQQILGQGPKLLIQFQNNGVVDDSQLPKDRFSAERLKGVDSTLKIQPAKLEDSAVYLCASSRDRGKANYGYTFGSGTRLTVV.